This entry lists 8 T cell receptor beta chains sequenced from one sample in a study of T cell repertoires in cytomegalovirus infection. MiXCR was run by TCRdb on the reads, yielding one entry per CDR3 protein. The sample shows 150,000 to 180,000 distinct CDR3 sequences, 20% to 30% of them seen only once. Sequencing was done on a sample of PBMCs. The receptors come from a human donor in good health (CMV status not recorded). Some clones in this sample may be carry-over from other donors' samples.

This chain uses TRBV14 with TRBJ1-2; D is possibly TRBD1 (5 bases). Germline V lookup: CDR1 SGHDN, CDR2 FVKESK. The CDR3 sequence is 14 residues long. V shed 4 bases and J shed 6 bases, with 15 bases lying between them. CDR3 sequence reads: CASSPAWTSDGYTF. In nucleotides, the CDR3 is TGTGCCAGCAGCCCGGCTTGGACATCCGATGGCTACACCTTC.

The table lists this clonotype with a few counts. The chain combines TRBV6-5 with TRBJ2-7; the D gene is possibly TRBD1 (6 bases). Trimming left V 7 bases short and J 2 bases short, with 12 bases between. Germline CDR1 reads MNHEY; CDR2 reads SVGAGI. The CDR3 has 13 residues. The CDR3 reads CASKGVLPYEQYF. Here the CDR3 DNA reads TGTGCCAGCAAGGGGGTTCTTCCCTACGAGCAGTACTTC.

V and J are TRBV28 and TRBJ1-1; D is uncertain. CDR3 length: 13 residues. The V and J ends lost 4 bases and 2 bases respectively, with 8 bases between them. From germline, CDR1 is MDHEN and CDR2 SYDVKM. CDR3 sequence: CASSSLVNTEAFF. The CDR3 nucleotides are TGTGCCAGCAGTTCATTAGTTAACACTGAAGCTTTCTTT.

The chain has TRBV7-3 and TRBJ1-1, with 8 nucleotides matching TRBD1. This CDR3 comprises 13 residues. V trimming: 4 bases; J trimming: 5 bases; junction bases outside the gene matches: 3. Germline-derived CDR1 and CDR2 are SGHTA and FQGTGA. The CDR3 coding sequence is TGTGCCAGCAGCTGGACAGGGCAGACTGAAGCTTTCTTT. Translation gives CASSWTGQTEAFF.

In its sample, this clonotype was seen a few times. The CDR3 DNA reads as TGCAGTGCTAGAGGGATGTCCGGGACAGTCTATCAGCCCCAGCATTTT. Its translation: CSARGMSGTVYQPQHF. The V gene is TRBV20-1, the J gene TRBJ1-5; 7 bases fit TRBD1. Germline trimming cut 1 base from V and 5 bases from J; bases unmatched to any gene: 11. The CDR3 runs to 16 residues. Germline loops: CDR1 DFQATT, CDR2 SNEGSKA (reference sequence).

This clonotype was seen a few times. The chain recombines TRBV29-1 with TRBJ2-1; no firm D call. The CDR3 totals 14 residues. V was trimmed by 7 bases and J by 0 bases, leaving 13 bases between them. Germline V gene data show CDR1 as SQVTM and CDR2 as ANQGSEA. The CDR3 protein is CSASPMSSYNEQFF. CDR3 nucleotide sequence: TGCAGCGCTTCACCCATGAGCTCCTACAATGAGCAGTTCTTC.

The chain recombines TRBV5-6 with TRBJ2-3; TRBD2 agrees at 11 bases. Trimming cost V 6 bases and J 1 base; bases outside gene matches: 7. The CDR3 contains 16 residues. CDR1 and CDR2 from the germline V gene are SGHDT and YYEEEE. CDR3: CASTLTSGARTDTQYF. In DNA, the CDR3 is TGTGCCAGCACCCTGACTAGCGGGGCCCGCACAGATACGCAGTATTTT.

This clonotype came up a few times. The chain is built from TRBV5-4 and TRBJ2-7, with D hard to call. V was trimmed by 3 bases and J by 7 bases, leaving 17 bases between them. The germline V gene has CDR1 SGHNT and CDR2 YYREEE (reference sequence). There are 14 residues in the CDR3. The DNA for the CDR3 is TGTGCCAGCAGCTCCCTGAAGACCCCTAGGGAGCAGTACTTC. It yields the protein CASSSLKTPREQYF. The whole variable domain, remainder taken from reference TRBV5-4 and TRBJ2-7, is ETGVTQSPTHLIKTRGQQVTLRCSSQSGHNTVSWYQQALGQGPQFIFQYYREEENGRGNFPPRFSGLQFPNYSSELNVNALELDDSALYLCASSSLKTPREQYFGPGTRLTVT.